This T cell receptor (beta chain) came from a study of memory CD4+ T cells and cytomegalovirus serostatus. Background on the study: Donors were healthy Belgian adults, under 10 CMV seropositive and approximately 25 seronegative. Study outcomes and limitations: CD4+ memory repertoires contained about two fifths of the roughly 150 reported CMV TCRbeta sequences.

V was clipped by 5 bases and J by 4 bases; unmatched bases: 5. The CDR3 contains 15 residues. CDR1 is SGHAT, CDR2 FQNNGV, per germline. Assay: immunoSEQ multiplex PCR; the TCRdb copy retains only in-frame clones and omits some. The sample includes about 80,000 clones, 80% of them seen just once. Single viable CD3+CD4+CD8-CD45RO+ cells were sorted as the memory CD4+ T cells. To note about this clone: Antigen: not known.

Sequencing was carried out using memory CD4+ T cells from blood. The chain joins TRBV11-2 to TRBJ2-2; 9 nucleotides line up with TRBD1. This TCR was recovered from an adult in good health and CMV-seronegative. This chain's CDR3 is CASSRDRVGTGELFF. The CDR3, as DNA: TGTGCCAGCAGCCGGGACAGGGTGGGCACCGGGGAGCTGTTTTTT.